The 28 T cell receptor beta chains below all came from one sample that was sequenced in a study of T cell repertoires in cytomegalovirus infection. From the reads, TCRdb called clonotypes with MiXCR, one entry per CDR3 protein. Of 110,000 to 150,000 distinct CDR3 sequences in the sample, more than 25% were seen once. Antigens of these TCRs are unknown. This specimen consisted of CD8+ T cells from cultured PBMCs, obtained from culture after CMV antigen stimulation. Receptors were obtained from a human donor in good health (CMV status not recorded). Some clones in this sample may be carry-over from other donors' samples.

The chain joins TRBV4-1 to TRBJ2-7; D is ambiguous. The CDR3 sequence is 15 residues long. CDR1 and CDR2 from the germline V gene are MGHRA and YSYEKL. The V gene lost 0 bases and the J gene lost 1 base, with 10 bases spanning the gap. CDR3 nucleotide sequence: TGCGCCAGCAGCCAAGATGAACTCGGATCCTACGAGCAGTACTTC. It is translated as CASSQDELGSYEQYF.

This clonotype was detected ten times or more. The rearrangement joins TRBV11-1 to TRBJ1-3; TRBD1 might be the D (5 bases). Germline values: CDR1 SGHAT, CDR2 FQDESV (reference sequence). The CDR3 runs 14 residues. Trimming cost V 8 bases and J 0 bases, with 11 bases left between them. For the CDR3, the DNA is TGTGCCAGCGGTGTGGGGGTCTCTGGAAACACCATATATTTT. This encodes CASGVGVSGNTIYF.

Here the CDR3 DNA reads TGCGCCAGCAGCCAAGAAACTTCAACTAATGAAAAACTGTTTTTT. Translation gives CASSQETSTNEKLFF. This chain links TRBV4-1 with TRBJ1-4, with D hard to call. CDR3 length equals 15 residues. V lost 0 bases and J lost 0, with 5 bases in between. Germline lookup yields CDR1 MGHRA and CDR2 YSYEKL.

This clonotype has a count of ten or more. The chain is built from TRBV6-5 and TRBJ1-5; unclear D gene. The germline V and J ends were trimmed by 0 bases and 5 bases, with 8 bases remaining between them. The CDR3 sequence is 14 residues long. The germline gives CDR1 MNHEY, CDR2 SVGAGI. The CDR3 spells CASSYSFGHQPQHF. The DNA of the CDR3 is TGTGCCAGCAGTTACTCTTTCGGCCATCAGCCCCAGCATTTT.

This clonotype came up a few times. The CDR3 region is CSVEDSGLSYEQYF. DNA of the CDR3: TGCAGCGTTGAAGATTCAGGGTTGTCCTACGAGCAGTACTTC. V is TRBV29-1 and J is TRBJ2-7; tentative D call: TRBD1 (5 bases). Germline CDR1 reads SQVTM; CDR2 reads ANQGSEA. Trimming left V 0 bases short and J 1 base short, with 10 bases between. The CDR3 loop spans 14 amino acids.

For this clonotype: Since no conserved phenylalanine or tryptophan closes the CDR3, a read error is the likely cause. This chain joins TRBV7-3 and TRBJ1-2, with no clear D. The CDR3 loop spans 16 amino acids. V was clipped by 5 bases and J by 4 bases, with 20 bases between them. Germline loops: CDR1 SGHTA, CDR2 FQGTGA. The CDR3 is CASSQPDGGIIYGYTL. Written as DNA, the CDR3 is TGTGCCAGCAGCCAACCGGACGGAGGCATTATCTATGGCTACACCCTC.

This clonotype showed up many times. The V gene is TRBV12-3 or TRBV12-4, the J gene TRBJ1-1; 8 nucleotides agree with TRBD1. The CDR3 contains 12 residues. Unmatched junction bases numbered 3, after V lost 7 bases and J lost 5 bases. The CDR3 DNA is TGTGCCAGCAACACAGGGGGTACTGAAGCTTTCTTT. This translates into CASNTGGTEAFF.

V gene TRBV28 combines with J gene TRBJ1-6, with unresolved D. Trimming shortened V by 6 bases and J by 0 bases, and 6 bases separated the two germline ends. Germline V gene data show CDR1 as MDHEN and CDR2 as SYDVKM. CDR3 size: 14 residues. The CDR3 region has the DNA TGTGCCAGCAGGCTGAGCTCCTATAATTCACCCCTCCACTTT. Residues: CASRLSSYNSPLHF.

This chain uses TRBV12-3 or TRBV12-4 with TRBJ2-5, with D unclear. The V end was cut by 1 base, the J end by 1 base, with 10 bases between. This CDR3 comprises 15 residues. The CDR3 DNA reads TGTGCCAGCAGTTTAGAGGTACAGCTCCAAGAGACCCAGTACTTC. Its protein is CASSLEVQLQETQYF.

V usage is TRBV12-3 or TRBV12-4 and J usage is TRBJ2-1; possible D gene TRBD2, 5 bases. The V and J ends lost 2 bases and 9 bases respectively, with 8 bases between them. The length of the CDR3 is 12 residues. The CDR3 nucleotides are TGTGCCAGCAGTTTATGGGCGGGTGAGCAGTTCTTC. Residues: CASSLWAGEQFF.

This clonotype was recorded at least ten times. The rearrangement joins TRBV7-8 to TRBJ2-3, with D perhaps being TRBD1 or TRBD2 (5 bases each). The CDR3 length is 15 residues. The germline V and J ends were trimmed by 6 bases and 0 bases, with 13 bases remaining between them. CDR1 SGHVS and CDR2 FQNEAQ come from the germline V gene. CDR3 bases: TGTGCCAGCAGTGAGCCGGGGCCCAGCACAGATACGCAGTATTTT. Residues: CASSEPGPSTDTQYF. Filled out from reference TRBV7-8 and TRBJ2-3, the complete variable domain reads GAGVSQSPRYKVAKRGQDVALRCDPISGHVSLFWYQQALGQGPEFLTYFQNEAQLDKSGLPSDRFFAERPEGSVSTLKIQRTQQEDSAVYLCASSEPGPSTDTQYFGPGTRLTVL.

The J gene is TRBJ2-1, the V gene TRBV12-3 or TRBV12-4; TRBD2 matches 10 bases. V lost 5 bases, J lost 8 bases, and 12 bases stayed unmatched. The length of the CDR3 is 16 residues. CDR3 protein: CASSMGRAGGHYEQFF. The CDR3 DNA reads as TGTGCCAGCAGTATGGGGAGAGCGGGGGGGCACTATGAGCAGTTCTTC.

This clonotype has a single count. The rearrangement uses TRBV12-3 or TRBV12-4 and TRBJ2-1, with no clear D. The CDR3 length is 13 residues. Trimming left V 5 bases short and J 4 bases short, with 9 bases between. In DNA, the CDR3 is TGTGCCAGCAGTCCAGTGTTTTACAATGAGCAGTTCTTC. Its protein product is CASSPVFYNEQFF.

This chain joins TRBV7-4 and TRBJ2-1, with D perhaps assigned TRBD1 or TRBD2 (5 bases each). Germline V gene sequence: CDR1 SGHVT, CDR2 SQSDAQ. With 4 bases removed from V and 2 bases from J, the gap between germline ends came to 15 bases. The CDR3 length is 16 residues. For the CDR3, the DNA is TGTGCCAGCAGCTCAAGTTCGAGGGGTACCTACAATGAGCAGTTCTTC. Its protein is CASSSSSRGTYNEQFF.

The sample holds many counts of this clonotype. This sequence joins TRBV7-3 and TRBJ2-3, with D perhaps matching TRBD2 (6 bases). The V end was cut by 2 bases, the J end by 4 bases, with 10 bases between. The CDR3 contains 14 residues. The germline gives CDR1 SGHTA, CDR2 FQGTGA. The CDR3 DNA reads as TGTGCCAGCAGCTTAGCGGGGCTGGCAGATACGCAGTATTTT. Translated, it gives CASSLAGLADTQYF.

V usage is TRBV4-2 and J usage is TRBJ1-5, with no clear D. Germline lookup yields CDR1 LGHNA and CDR2 YNFKEQ. CDR3 length: 16 residues. Trimming shortened V by 0 bases and J by 1 base, and 10 bases separated the two germline ends. CDR3 sequence reads: CASSQDIQDSNQPQHF. The CDR3 region has the DNA TGTGCCAGCAGCCAAGATATCCAGGACAGCAATCAGCCCCAGCATTTT.

The chain uses TRBV19 and TRBJ2-2, with D maybe TRBD2 (6 bases). CDR3 length: 15 amino acids. Germline lookup yields CDR1 LNHDA and CDR2 SQIVND (reference sequence). V was shortened by 7 bases and J by 2 bases, with 14 bases between the two germline ends. The CDR3 is CASTNGTYNTGELFF. Here the CDR3 DNA reads TGTGCCAGTACTAACGGGACTTACAACACCGGGGAGCTGTTTTTT.

The sample holds a few counts of this clonotype. V is TRBV7-3 and J is TRBJ2-1; perhaps TRBD2 as D (5 bases). Deletions cut 5 bases from V and 10 bases from J, with 18 bases between. Germline V gene lookup returns CDR1 SGHTA and CDR2 FQGTGA. The CDR3 length is 14 residues. The chain's CDR3 is CASSENPLVGEQFF. The CDR3 region has the DNA TGTGCCAGCAGCGAAAACCCACTAGTCGGGGAGCAGTTCTTC.

The CDR3 bases are TGTGCCAGCAGTTCTGCGGGGTACCCCTATGGCTACACCTTC. Residues: CASSSAGYPYGYTF. The V call is TRBV27, the J call TRBJ1-2; the D is unclear. The CDR3 has 14 residues. Germline loops: CDR1 MNHEY, CDR2 SMNVEV (reference sequence). Trimming stripped 4 bases from V and 4 bases from J, with 13 bases between.

The chain joins TRBV7-9 to TRBJ1-2; D unresolved. Trimming removed 0 bases at V and 1 base at J, with 12 bases between. Per germline, CDR1 SEHNR and CDR2 FQNEAQ (reference sequence). This CDR3 spans 16 amino acids. The CDR3 reads CASSLARDLLNYGYTF. The CDR3 region has the DNA TGTGCCAGCAGCTTAGCCCGTGACCTCCTTAACTATGGCTACACCTTC.

V usage is TRBV7-9 and J usage is TRBJ2-7, with TRBD2 matching 7 bases. J gave up 7 bases and V 4 bases, and 4 bases lay outside the gene matches. CDR3 length: 12 residues. Germline V gives CDR1 SEHNR, CDR2 FQNEAQ (reference sequence). The CDR3 DNA follows: TGTGCCAGCAGCTACGGGGGAGGGGAGCAGTACTTC. Encoded protein: CASSYGGGEQYF.

This clonotype was seen more than once but under ten times. The V and J genes are TRBV27 and TRBJ2-1; tentatively, D is TRBD1 or TRBD2 (5 bases each). The CDR3 consists of 15 residues. The V end was cut by 7 bases, the J end by 4 bases, with 17 bases between. Germline V gene lookup returns CDR1 MNHEY and CDR2 SMNVEV (reference sequence). The CDR3 loop reads CASKPGSLTYNEQFF. CDR3 DNA sequence: TGTGCCAGCAAACCAGGGAGCCTTACTTACAATGAGCAGTTCTTC.

This clonotype showed up many times. The J gene is TRBJ2-3, the V gene TRBV27, with TRBD2 as a possible D gene (5 bases). V was cut by 2 bases and J by 4 bases, with 16 bases left in between. The germline gives CDR1 MNHEY, CDR2 SMNVEV (reference sequence). The CDR3 length is 16 residues. The CDR3 reads CASSLSESRGPDTQYF. DNA for the CDR3: TGTGCCAGCAGTTTAAGCGAGTCACGAGGGCCAGATACGCAGTATTTT.

This clonotype was detected many times. This chain uses TRBV7-6 with TRBJ2-7; either TRBD1 or TRBD2 may fit D (5 bases each). CDR3 length: 12 residues. Trimming removed 8 bases from V and 5 bases from J, with 13 bases in between. From germline, CDR1 is SGHVS and CDR2 FNYEAQ. The CDR3 DNA reads TGTGCCAGCGGGCCAGAGGGGCACGAGCAGTACTTC. This codes for CASGPEGHEQYF.

Worth noting for this clonotype: A much larger clone differs by one base, so this may be a read error. The chain has TRBV2 and TRBJ1-1, with D possibly TRBD1 on 5 matching bases. Germline-derived CDR1 and CDR2 are SNHLY and FYNNEI. The CDR3 runs to 13 residues. The CDR3: CASSKDVGAEDFF. The CDR3 nucleotides read TGTGCCAGCAGTAAAGACGTAGGGGCTGAAGATTTCTTT.

This clonotype was seen a few times. The chain links TRBV5-6 to TRBJ2-7; 10 bases are a match to TRBD1. V lost 4 bases to trimming and J lost 5 bases; unmatched junction nucleotides: 6. This CDR3 region has 14 residues. Germline-derived CDR1 and CDR2 are SGHDT and YYEEEE. CDR3 DNA sequence: TGTGCCAGCAGCAGCGGACAGGGGGACCACGAGCAGTACTTC. Its translation: CASSSGQGDHEQYF.

This rearrangement joins TRBV5-4 to TRBJ2-3; 11 bases are shared with TRBD2. Germline loops: CDR1 SGHNT, CDR2 YYREEE (reference sequence). V was clipped by 4 bases and J by 4 bases; unmatched bases: 5. The CDR3 extends over 15 amino acids. CDR3 amino acids: CASSPTSGAADTQYF. Here the CDR3 DNA reads TGTGCCAGCAGCCCGACTAGCGGGGCTGCAGATACGCAGTATTTT. The full variable domain, in which reference TRBV5-4 and TRBJ2-3 provide the parts outside the CDR3, is ETGVTQSPTHLIKTRGQQVTLRCSSQSGHNTVSWYQQALGQGPQFIFQYYREEENGRGNFPPRFSGLQFPNYSSELNVNALELDDSALYLCASSPTSGAADTQYFGPGTRLTVL.

This clonotype was counted only a few times. The V and J genes are TRBV27 and TRBJ1-2; D is uncertain. Germline-derived CDR1 and CDR2 are MNHEY and SMNVEV (reference sequence). Trimming removed 8 bases from V and 4 bases from J, with 17 bases in between. The CDR3 is 14 amino acids. In DNA, the CDR3 is TGTGCCAGCTCACGGGCCCGGGCACCCTATGGCTACACCTTC. Amino acid sequence: CASSRARAPYGYTF.